This section outlines one TCR beta chain sequence together with its context. The antigen is not known. Profiled with immunoSEQ multiplex PCR; TCRdb holds only in-frame clones, not every one. The sample includes under 85,000 clones, 85% to 95% of them seen just once. This sample is part of a study of graft-versus-host responses after intestinal transplantation. The germline V and J ends were trimmed by 4 bases and 5 bases, with 17 bases remaining between them. From germline, CDR1 is MNHEY and CDR2 SMNVEV (reference sequence). This CDR3 is 15 amino acids long. The sequences come from unstimulated CD8+ T cells sorted from spleen or lymph node cells, collected before intestinal transplant. The TCR comes from a human donor who received an intestinal transplant. This rearrangement joins TRBV27 to TRBJ1-2; perhaps TRBD1 as D (5 bases). For the CDR3, the DNA is TGTGCCAGCAGTTCGCCGGGACGAGGGATTTATGGCTACACCTTC. Its protein product is CASSSPGRGIYGYTF.